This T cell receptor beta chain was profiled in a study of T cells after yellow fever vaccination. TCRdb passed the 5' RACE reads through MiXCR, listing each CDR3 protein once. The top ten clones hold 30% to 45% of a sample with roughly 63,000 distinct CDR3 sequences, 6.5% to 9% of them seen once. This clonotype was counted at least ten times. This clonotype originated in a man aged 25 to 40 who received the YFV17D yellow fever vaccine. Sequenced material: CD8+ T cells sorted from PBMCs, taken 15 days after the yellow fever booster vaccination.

The CDR3 bases are TGCAGCGTTGAAAAGGGAGGTTTCAATGAGCAGTTCTTC. Amino acid sequence: CSVEKGGFNEQFF. The chain is built from TRBV29-1 and TRBJ2-1; D is perhaps TRBD2 (6 bases). This CDR3 spans 13 amino acids. V was cut by 2 bases and J by 6 bases, with 11 bases left in between. Germline lookup yields CDR1 SQVTM and CDR2 ANQGSEA.